These 25 T cell receptor beta chains came from one sample sequenced in a study of blood T cells in healthy people across ages. Alongside a J-beta primer mix, a sample-barcoded 5' primer served in a second PCR lasting roughly 7 to 11 cycles. Via MiXCR, TCRdb re-called the 5' RACE reads, giving one row per CDR3 protein. The data contain hundreds of thousands of distinct CDR3 sequences, less than 25% of them singletons. Separately, the same data were catalogued under a study of T cells of mothers and their children.

The sample consisted of blood. The receptors stem from a boy aged 5-17 years in good health.

This clonotype was detected a few times. The chain is built from TRBV5-6 and TRBJ2-1; D call uncertain. The V and J ends lost 3 bases and 13 bases respectively, with 20 bases between them. Germline V gives CDR1 SGHDT, CDR2 YYEEEE. The CDR3 has 14 amino acids. The DNA of the CDR3 is TGTGCCAGCAGCTCCTGGGCCCCGAGCACCGTACAGTTCTTC. Its protein product is CASSSWAPSTVQFF.

The chain is built from TRBV3-1 and TRBJ2-7, with TRBD1 matching over 8 bases. This CDR3 has 16 amino acids. Per germline, CDR1 LGHDT and CDR2 YNNKEL (reference sequence). Unmatched junction bases numbered 13, after V lost 6 bases and J lost 3 bases. CDR3 bases: TGTGCCAGCAGTGGGGCGAAGGACAGGGCTAACTACGAGCAGTACTTC. Translation: CASSGAKDRANYEQYF.

V is TRBV28 and J is TRBJ2-1, with D hard to call. Trimming removed 3 bases from V and 2 bases from J, with 8 bases in between. The CDR3 loop spans 14 amino acids. The germline CDR1 and CDR2 sequences are MDHEN and SYDVKM. CDR3 nucleotides: TGTGCCAGCAGTTTCTACGCCGCCTACAATGAGCAGTTCTTC. Protein product: CASSFYAAYNEQFF.

This clonotype was detected many times. The CDR3 sequence: CSVYGVETSRGNGKETQYF. The CDR3 DNA reads as TGCAGCGTTTACGGCGTTGAGACGAGCAGGGGCAATGGGAAGGAGACCCAGTACTTC. The V and J genes are TRBV29-1 and TRBJ2-5, with D maybe TRBD1 (6 bases). The CDR3 runs to 19 residues. The germline V and J ends were trimmed by 5 bases and 5 bases, with 33 bases remaining between them. Germline loops: CDR1 SQVTM, CDR2 ANQGSEA.

The chain uses TRBV2 and TRBJ2-5, with TRBD2 matching 11 bases. The J call is uncertain, as TRBJ2-1 better fits the DNA end. Germline CDR1 SNHLY, CDR2 FYNNEI. This CDR3 spans 15 amino acids. Written as DNA, the CDR3 is TGTGCCAGCAGGGCGGGGGCTAGCGGGAGGAATGAGCAGTTCTTC. It codes for CASRAGASGRNEQFF.

The rearrangement links TRBV12-3 or TRBV12-4 to TRBJ2-7; D gene uncertain. Trimming removed 2 bases from V and 4 bases from J, with 9 bases in between. The CDR3 runs to 13 residues. Here the CDR3 DNA reads TGTGCCAGCAGTTTAAGTCTATATTACGAGCAGTACTTC. It codes for CASSLSLYYEQYF.

The chain uses TRBV20-1 and TRBJ2-4; maybe TRBD1 (6 bases). Trimming pared 6 bases from V and 8 bases from J, leaving 14 bases between. CDR1 is DFQATT and CDR2 is SNEGSKA in the germline V gene (reference sequence). There are 12 residues in the CDR3. This CDR3 reads CSALRGLDIQYF. DNA for the CDR3: TGCAGTGCCCTCAGGGGCCTAGACATTCAGTACTTC.

This clonotype occurred a few times. The V gene is TRBV28, the J gene TRBJ2-1; D unresolved. V was shortened by 6 bases and J by 0 bases, with 6 bases between the two germline ends. The CDR3 has 13 amino acids. Germline loops: CDR1 MDHEN, CDR2 SYDVKM. CDR3 loop: CASSPASYNEQFF. In nucleotides, the CDR3 is TGTGCCAGCAGCCCAGCCTCCTACAATGAGCAGTTCTTC.

V usage is TRBV6-2 or TRBV6-3 and J usage is TRBJ2-5; 7 bases are shared with TRBD1. Germline V gene lookup returns CDR1 MNHEY and CDR2 SVGEGT. The CDR3 is 14 amino acids. The V segment lost 5 bases and the J segment 5 bases; nucleotides outside the gene matches: 8. In DNA, the CDR3 is TGTGCCAGCAGTGGGTACAGGGGCTGGGAGACCCAGTACTTC. It yields the protein CASSGYRGWETQYF.

This clonotype appeared a few times. The genes are TRBV5-1 and TRBJ1-2; D gene unclear. Germline assignment: CDR1 SGHRS and CDR2 YFSETQ. The ends were cut back, 1 base at V and 6 bases at J, with 16 bases in the middle. This CDR3 region has 15 residues. CDR3: CASSLRLAGSDGYTF. The CDR3 nucleotides are TGCGCCAGCAGCTTGAGGTTGGCTGGGTCGGATGGCTACACCTTC.

The J gene is TRBJ2-1, the V gene TRBV14, with D tentatively TRBD1 (6 bases). V was clipped by 3 bases and J by 9 bases, with 9 bases between them. Germline CDR1 is SGHDN and CDR2 is FVKESK. The CDR3 has 12 amino acids. CDR3 DNA: TGTGCCAGCAGCCATCAGGGGCTTGAGCAGTTCTTC. Amino acid sequence: CASSHQGLEQFF.

This chain joins TRBV9 and TRBJ2-3; no clear D gene. The CDR3 totals 14 residues. Per germline, CDR1 SGDLS and CDR2 YYNGEE. Trimming cost V 3 bases and J 1 base, with 9 bases left between them. The CDR3 is CASSAGLRTDTQYF. The CDR3 coding sequence is TGTGCCAGCAGCGCAGGTCTACGCACAGATACGCAGTATTTT.

This clonotype was seen only a few times. V gene TRBV7-9 combines with J gene TRBJ2-7, with 10 bases that match TRBD1. The CDR3 contains 15 residues. CDR1 and CDR2 from the germline V gene are SEHNR and FQNEAQ (reference sequence). The V segment lost 2 bases and the J segment 2 bases; nucleotides outside the gene matches: 3. CDR3 in DNA: TGTGCCAGCAGCTTAACTGGACAGGGGGCCTACGAGCAGTACTTC. This codes for CASSLTGQGAYEQYF.

The chain carries TRBV12-3 or TRBV12-4 and TRBJ2-1; 8 bases map to TRBD1. V lost 5 bases and J lost 5; bases outside the gene matches: 14. The CDR3 covers 17 residues. CDR3 DNA sequence: TGTGCCAGCAGTAAAATTGTGGGACAGGAAAGAGACAATGAGCAGTTCTTC. Protein: CASSKIVGQERDNEQFF.

The chain is built from TRBV30 and TRBJ2-5; D possibly matches TRBD1 or TRBD2 (5 bases each). Germline values: CDR1 GTSNPN, CDR2 SVGIG (reference sequence). The V end lost 2 bases, the J end lost 11 bases, and 24 bases lay between the germline ends. This CDR3 region has 15 residues. The CDR3 sequence is CAWSPPGRIPLEQYF. The CDR3 DNA sequence: TGTGCCTGGAGTCCCCCGGGACGGATCCCTTTGGAGCAGTACTTC.

This clonotype turned up a few times. CDR3 amino acids: CATSRDEAPSNQPQHF. As DNA, the CDR3 is TGTGCCACCAGCAGAGATGAAGCCCCAAGCAATCAGCCCCAGCATTTT. The V and J genes are TRBV15 and TRBJ1-5; D is undetermined. Per germline, CDR1 LNHNV and CDR2 YYDKDF (reference sequence). Between the trimmed V and J ends, which lost 0 bases and 1 base, there was a span of 10 bases. This CDR3 has 16 amino acids.

This clonotype was picked up a small number of times. The chain employs TRBV18 and TRBJ2-2, with TRBD2 matching 14 bases. The trim removed 6 bases at V and 0 bases at J, leaving 6 bases unmatched. The CDR3 runs 18 residues. Germline loops: CDR1 KGHSH, CDR2 LQKENI. CDR3 protein: CASSPGLAGGPNTGELFF. The CDR3, as DNA: TGTGCCAGCTCGCCTGGACTAGCGGGAGGCCCGAACACCGGGGAGCTGTTTTTT.

This clonotype appeared many times. V is TRBV20-1 and J is TRBJ2-1; 8 bases map to TRBD2. CDR3 length equals 15 residues. Germline V lookup: CDR1 DFQATT, CDR2 SNEGSKA (reference sequence). Trimming at V came to 4 bases and at J to 1 base, leaving 6 bases not matched to a gene. In DNA, the CDR3 is TGCAGTGCTATCGCCGGGACTAGGTCCTACAATGAGCAGTTCTTC. Protein sequence: CSAIAGTRSYNEQFF.

This clonotype turned up a few times. The gene calls are TRBV30 and TRBJ2-4; 7 positions agree with TRBD1. Germline values: CDR1 GTSNPN, CDR2 SVGIG (reference sequence). After removal of 4 bases from V and 3 bases from J, the junction contained 6 bases not matched to a gene. The CDR3 sequence is 14 residues long. The CDR3 DNA is TGTGCCTGGAAGAATCGGGACAGCAAAAACATTCAGTACTTC. The encoded protein is CAWKNRDSKNIQYF.

This clonotype was seen a few times. This sequence joins TRBV28 and TRBJ2-7; D may be TRBD1 or TRBD2 (5 bases each). The CDR3 extends over 12 amino acids. Germline CDR1 and CDR2: MDHEN and SYDVKM. V lost 8 bases to trimming and J lost 4 bases, with 12 bases between them. The CDR3 DNA sequence: TGTGCCAGCCGCAGGGAGTTGTACGAGCAGTACTTC. Residues: CASRRELYEQYF.

About this clonotype: An end of the junction differs from the germline gene, which may be a read error. This rearrangement joins TRBV6-2 or TRBV6-3 to TRBJ2-6; perhaps TRBD1 as D (6 bases). The CDR3 contains 15 residues. Germline assignment: CDR1 MNHEY and CDR2 SVGEGT. Here the CDR3 reads CASSNGGSGANVPTF. The CDR3 nucleotides are TGTGCCAGCAGCAATGGGGGCTCTGGGGCCAACGTCCCGACTTTC.

This clonotype was detected only a few times. The CDR3, as DNA: TGCAGTGCCTCCGGCCCGGCTAGCGGAAACAATGAGCAGTTCTTC. It specifies CSASGPASGNNEQFF. The chain joins TRBV20-1 to TRBJ2-5, with 7 bases lining up with TRBD2. The DNA end is more similar to TRBJ2-1, so the J call may be wrong. The CDR3 length is 15 residues. Germline V lookup: CDR1 DFQATT, CDR2 SNEGSKA (reference sequence).

This chain connects TRBV6-6 to TRBJ1-5; the D is unclear. The V end lost 6 bases, the J end lost 2 bases, and 11 bases lay between the germline ends. Looked up from germline, CDR1 is MNHNY and CDR2 is SVGAGI (reference sequence). The length of the CDR3 is 14 residues. Here the CDR3 reads CASRAINGNQPQHF. The CDR3 bases are TGTGCCAGCAGGGCTATTAACGGCAATCAGCCCCAGCATTTT.

J is TRBJ1-1 and V is TRBV12-3 or TRBV12-4, with D perhaps TRBD1 (5 bases). CDR3 size: 14 residues. Trimming shortened V by 4 bases and J by 4 bases, and 13 bases separated the two germline ends. This chain's CDR3 is CASSSFGGSTEAFF. The CDR3 DNA reads TGTGCCAGCAGTTCCTTCGGGGGGAGCACTGAAGCTTTCTTT.

This clonotype was observed many times. This chain joins TRBV7-2 and TRBJ2-5; D might be TRBD1 (5 bases). Germline assignment: CDR1 SGHTA and CDR2 FQGNSA. Deletions cut 7 bases from V and 5 bases from J, with 17 bases between. CDR3 length: 14 residues. CDR3 protein: CASTLSQGAETQYF. As DNA, the CDR3 is TGTGCCAGCACCCTCAGCCAGGGCGCGGAGACCCAGTACTTC.